Listed below are T cell receptor beta chains from one sample, sequenced in a study of human T cells and chemical hapten exposure. MiXCR, applied by TCRdb to the RACE reads, yields one record per CDR3 protein. The sample contains about 48,000 distinct CDR3 sequences, approximately 9.9% of which appear only once. Specimen: whole blood, collected in connection with sensitization to the hapten diphenylcyclopropenone (DPC). Receptor source: a woman between 40 and 55 years old with alopecia areata. Some clones in this sample may be carry-over from other donors' samples. The CDR3 runs from the conserved cysteine through the conserved F or W. D genes are given only for firm matches. The listing skips clone size in some rows; elsewhere it reads once, few, many or a size class.

cdr3_nt	cdr3_aa	clone_size	j_call	d_call	v_call
TGTGCCACAGGGGGGGGCACAGATACGCAGTATTTT	CATGGGTDTQYF	few	TRBJ2-3	NA	TRBV10-3
TGTGCCAGCGGAAAGCTTTCGACAGCCTTCCTACCTGGATACAATGAGCAGTTCTTC	CASGKLSTAFLPGYNEQFF	few	TRBJ2-1	NA	TRBV7-9
TGTGCCAGCAGTTACGAGACAGGGCAATCACGCGAGCAGTACTTC	CASSYETGQSREQYF	NA	TRBJ2-7	TRBD1	TRBV6-5
TGTGCCAGCAGCTATTCAGATACGCAGTATTTT	CASSYSDTQYF	NA	TRBJ2-3	NA	TRBV11-2
TGTGCCAGCAGTGAAAGGGACACCGGGGAGCTGTTTTTT	CASSERDTGELFF	many	TRBJ2-2	NA	TRBV25-1
TGTGCCAGCAGCGGACAGGGGGCGCTGGGCACTGAAGCTTTCTTT	CASSGQGALGTEAFF	NA	TRBJ1-1	TRBD1	TRBV14
TGTGCCAGTAGTATAACACAGGGAGTTGATAGCAATCAGCCCCAGCATTTT	CASSITQGVDSNQPQHF	many	TRBJ1-5	NA	TRBV19
TGTGCCTGGAGTGTACGGGTTGATTCACCCCTCCACTTT	CAWSVRVDSPLHF	many	TRBJ1-6	NA	TRBV30
TGTGCCAGCAGTTTAGCCGGACAAGGCTCCTACAATGAGCAGTTCTTC	CASSLAGQGSYNEQFF	few	TRBJ2-1	NA	TRBV12-3/TRBV12-4
TGCGCCAACAGCCAAGACTTTGGACAGGGTGGAAACACCATATATTTT	CANSQDFGQGGNTIYF	NA	TRBJ1-3	TRBD1	TRBV4-3
TGTGCCAGCTCACGAGCGGGGGACGGGGCCCAGTACTTC	CASSRAGDGAQYF	NA	TRBJ2-5	TRBD2	TRBV7-2
TGCGCCAGCAGCTTCGGGACAGGGGATTCACCCCTCCACTTT	CASSFGTGDSPLHF	many	TRBJ1-6	TRBD1	TRBV5-1
TGCAGCGTAAAGGGACAGTCCTGGACTGAAGCTTTCTTT	CSVKGQSWTEAFF	many	TRBJ1-1	TRBD1	TRBV29-1
TGCGCCAGCAGCCCGGACAGTTATCAGCCCCAGCATTTT	CASSPDSYQPQHF	few	TRBJ1-5	NA	TRBV5-1
TGTGCCAGCAGAATACAGGGATCGAACACCGGGGAGCTGTTTTTT	CASRIQGSNTGELFF	NA	TRBJ2-2	NA	TRBV2
TGTGCCAGCAGCCCCAGGACAGGAAACAATGAGCAGTTCTTC	CASSPRTGNNEQFF	NA	TRBJ2-1	TRBD1	TRBV7-3
TGCAGTGGGCGGGGGAACTACGAGCAGTACTTC	CSGRGNYEQYF	NA	TRBJ2-7	TRBD2	TRBV20-1
TGTGCCAGCACGAGCTCTAGCGGGGCCTACGAGCAGTACTTC	CASTSSSGAYEQYF	few	TRBJ2-7	TRBD2	TRBV3-1
TGTGCCAGCAGTGACGGACCACTCTACGAGCAGTACTTC	CASSDGPLYEQYF	many	TRBJ2-7	NA	TRBV2
TGCAGCGCGTGGACAAGGGGTCAGCCCCAGCATTTT	CSAWTRGQPQHF	few	TRBJ1-5	NA	TRBV29-1
TGCAGCGGGAGTTTGGGGGAGACCCAGTACTTC	CSGSLGETQYF	many	TRBJ2-5	NA	TRBV29-1
TGTGCCAGCAGCTCCGGGGAGACCCAGTACTTC	CASSSGETQYF	few	TRBJ2-5	NA	TRBV3-1
TGTGCCAGCTCACCCTCCGGGACAGGGGATGGCTACACCTTC	CASSPSGTGDGYTF	many	TRBJ1-2	TRBD1	TRBV18
TGTGCCAGCAGTGAACTCCTAAGCAGCAATCAGCCCCAGCATTTT	CASSELLSSNQPQHF	NA	TRBJ1-5	NA	TRBV2
TGCGCCAGCAGCCAAGGGCAGCTGGGGGACGAGCAGTACTTC	CASSQGQLGDEQYF	once	TRBJ2-7	NA	TRBV4-3
TGCGCCAGCAGCTTGACCGGGGGTTACTCCTACAATGAGCAGTTCTTC	CASSLTGGYSYNEQFF	few	TRBJ2-1	NA	TRBV5-1
TGTGCCAGCAGCTTAGCGGGGGACAGCACAGATACGCAGTATTTT	CASSLAGDSTDTQYF	many	TRBJ2-3	NA	TRBV11-2
TGTGCCAGCAGTTTGGGGCAGGGGGCTCAGCCCCAGCATTTT	CASSLGQGAQPQHF	NA	TRBJ1-5	TRBD1	TRBV28
TGTGCCAGCAGCCTACGGACTAGCGGGGGGGCAGATACGCAGTATTTT	CASSLRTSGGADTQYF	NA	TRBJ2-3	TRBD2	TRBV9
TGCAGTGCTAGGCACAGGCTACACACAGATACGCAGTATTTT	CSARHRLHTDTQYF	NA	TRBJ2-3	NA	TRBV20-1
TGTGCCAGCAGCCAAGAAGGAGAAGCTTTCTTT	CASSQEGEAFF	many	TRBJ1-1	NA	TRBV3-1
TGTGCCAGCAGTCTCGGGACAGGTCTCTTTTTCTTC	CASSLGTGLFFF	NA	TRBJ2-1	TRBD1	TRBV28
TGCAGTGCCCGTGTCGGGGCAAAGAACGAGCAGTACTTC	CSARVGAKNEQYF	many	TRBJ2-7	NA	TRBV20-1
TGCAGTGCCCAAATGGGCAGGGGGAGTTATGGCTACACCTTC	CSAQMGRGSYGYTF	few	TRBJ1-2	TRBD1	TRBV20-1
TGTGCCAGCAGCCTAGTCGGGTTTGGCGGGGAGCTGTTTTTT	CASSLVGFGGELFF	NA	TRBJ2-2	NA	TRBV11-2
TGTGCCAGCAGTAAGACAGGGGGCTCCTACAATGAGCAGTTCTTC	CASSKTGGSYNEQFF	NA	TRBJ2-1	TRBD1	TRBV6-5
TGTGCCAGCAGCTCAGGGGGCCATGGCTACACCTTC	CASSSGGHGYTF	NA	TRBJ1-2	TRBD1	TRBV6-2/TRBV6-3
TGTGCCAGCAGCCCATATAGCGGTACTGAGCAGTTCTTC	CASSPYSGTEQFF	many	TRBJ2-1	NA	TRBV7-3
TGTGCCAGCAGAGGAGCCCTTCAGTACTTC	CASRGALQYF	few	TRBJ2-7	NA	TRBV2
TGTGCCACCAGCAGAGATAGGTGGGCGGGAACGCAGTATTTT	CATSRDRWAGTQYF	NA	TRBJ2-3	NA	TRBV15